Listed here is a single T cell receptor beta chain. The antigen is unknown. TCRdb ran MiXCR on the 5' RACE reads and lists one entry per CDR3 protein. This table has about 280,000 distinct CDR3 sequences, approximately 8% appearing once. The ends were cut back, 4 bases at V and 3 bases at J, with 12 bases in the middle. CDR1 is LNHDA, CDR2 SQIVND, per germline (reference sequence). The CDR3 is 14 residues long. The data belong to a study of identical twins. Study outcomes and limitations: Alpha sequences out of frame and shared by twins had excess low generation probability.

This sample also appeared in a second study, on yellow fever vaccine responses in identical twins.

The chain recombines TRBV19 with TRBJ1-1; a possible D gene is TRBD1 (6 bases). Material: memory (CD45RO+) T cells sorted from blood. This receptor was obtained from a woman younger than 35 in good health. CDR3 amino acids: CASSKGGWDTEAFF. CDR3 DNA sequence: TGTGCCAGTAGTAAGGGGGGTTGGGACACTGAAGCTTTCTTT.